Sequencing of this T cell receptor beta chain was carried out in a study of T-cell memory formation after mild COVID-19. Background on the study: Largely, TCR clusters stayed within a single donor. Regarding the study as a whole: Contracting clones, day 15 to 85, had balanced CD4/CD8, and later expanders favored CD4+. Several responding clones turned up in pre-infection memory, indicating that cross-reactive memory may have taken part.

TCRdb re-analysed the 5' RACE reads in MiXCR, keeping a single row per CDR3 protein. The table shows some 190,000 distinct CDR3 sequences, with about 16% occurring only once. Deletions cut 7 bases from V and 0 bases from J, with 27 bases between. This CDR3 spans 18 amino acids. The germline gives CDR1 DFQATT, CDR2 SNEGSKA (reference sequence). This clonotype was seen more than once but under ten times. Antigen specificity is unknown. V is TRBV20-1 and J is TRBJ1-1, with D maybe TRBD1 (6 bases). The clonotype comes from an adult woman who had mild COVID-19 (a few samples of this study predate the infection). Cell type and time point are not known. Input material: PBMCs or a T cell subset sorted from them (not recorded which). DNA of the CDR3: TGCAGTGGATTCGGGGGGCGGGAAGGGGCAGGGTTGAACACTGAAGCTTTCTTT. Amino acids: CSGFGGREGAGLNTEAFF.